Given below is one T cell receptor beta chain in context. These data come from a study of OX40 agonist ivuxolimab in advanced cancers. The CDR3 contains 16 residues. V was clipped by 2 bases and J by 9 bases; unmatched bases: 13. Per germline, CDR1 MNHNS and CDR2 SASEGT. Clones were sequenced by immunoSEQ multiplex PCR, and TCRdb holds only the in-frame ones, with some missing. The sample records approximately 76,000 clones, 85% being singletons. This sequence was found in an adult with an advanced solid tumor such as melanoma, head and neck, liver or kidney cancer. The sequencing used CD4+ or CD8+ T cells sorted from blood, collected in a trial of the OX40 agonist ivuxolimab. This chain links TRBV6-1 with TRBJ2-3; 8 bases match TRBD2. The DNA of the CDR3 is TGTGCCAGCAGTGAAATTTATAGCGGGACCCAGGGGACGCAGTATTTT. This translates into CASSEIYSGTQGTQYF.